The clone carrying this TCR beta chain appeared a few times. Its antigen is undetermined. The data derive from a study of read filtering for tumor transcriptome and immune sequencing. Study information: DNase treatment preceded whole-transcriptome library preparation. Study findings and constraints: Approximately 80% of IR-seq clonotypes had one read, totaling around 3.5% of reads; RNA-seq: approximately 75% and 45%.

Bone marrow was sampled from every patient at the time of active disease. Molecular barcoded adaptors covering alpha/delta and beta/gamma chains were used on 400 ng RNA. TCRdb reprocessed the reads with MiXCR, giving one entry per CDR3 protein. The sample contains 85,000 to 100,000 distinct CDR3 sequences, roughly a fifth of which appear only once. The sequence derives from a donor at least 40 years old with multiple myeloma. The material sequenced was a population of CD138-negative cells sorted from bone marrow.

CDR3 in amino acids: CASSEIVYLAATNTEAFF. The CDR3 DNA reads TGTGCCAGCAGTGAAATCGTTTATTTGGCAGCGACTAACACTGAAGCTTTCTTT. The rearrangement joins TRBV6-1 to TRBJ1-1; the D is unclear. CDR1 MNHNS and CDR2 SASEGT come from the germline V gene. This CDR3 region has 18 residues. Trimming took off 2 bases at V and 2 bases at J, with 21 bases between the two ends.